These 32 T cell receptor beta chains were sequenced from one sample in a study of tumor-infiltrating lymphocytes in oesophageal squamous cell carcinoma. TCRdb processed the PCR reads anew with MiXCR; each CDR3 protein has one entry. The table records about 12,000 distinct CDR3 sequences, roughly half of them present only once. The material sequenced was normal esophageal tissue next to the tumor. These TCRs come from a male donor with esophageal squamous cell carcinoma.

This clonotype was observed many times. The genes are TRBV6-1 and TRBJ2-7; possibly TRBD2 for D (6 bases). This CDR3 comprises 13 residues. The germline V gene has CDR1 MNHNS and CDR2 SASEGT. Trimming pared 6 bases from V and 1 base from J, leaving 10 bases between. CDR3 residues: CASRPGLSYEQYF. The CDR3 coding sequence is TGTGCCAGCAGGCCAGGACTATCCTACGAGCAGTACTTC.

A note on this clonotype: Given the absence of the conserved phenylalanine or tryptophan at the CDR3 end, a read error is likely. The limits of the CDR3 on the DNA are not certain, so only TCRdb's listed CDR3 is given. The rearrangement joins TRBV7-3 to TRBJ2-7; the table assigns TRBD1, which was not confirmed against the DNA. The CDR3 comprises 19 residues, both ends counted. Germline CDR1 is SGHTA and CDR2 is FQGTGA. Here the CDR3 reads CASSLFPGTPIYNEQYFGS.

V is TRBV5-1 and J is TRBJ2-2; a weak D match, TRBD1 (6 bases). The CDR3 totals 15 residues. Looked up from germline, CDR1 is SGHRS and CDR2 is YFSETQ. The ends were cut back, 7 bases at V and 1 base at J, with 14 bases in the middle. CDR3 residues: CASVNLDRNTGELFF. The CDR3 DNA reads as TGCGCCAGCGTAAACCTGGACAGGAACACCGGGGAGCTGTTTTTT.

This clonotype turned up a few times. This is likely a read error, given that the CDR3 carries no conserved phenylalanine or tryptophan at its end. Because the CDR3's place on the DNA is in doubt, the DNA is left out and the CDR3 is given as listed by TCRdb. The V and J genes are TRBV7-2 and TRBJ2-7. The CDR3 length is 16 residues, termini included. The germline V gene encodes CDR1 SGHTA and CDR2 FQGNSA. CDR3 residues: CASSLSSLLYGYTFGS.

V gene TRBV24-1 combines with J gene TRBJ2-4, with TRBD2 matching over 9 bases. TRBJ2-1 matches the DNA end more closely, so the J call is doubtful. In germline, CDR1 is KGHDR, CDR2 SFDVKD. The CDR3 spans 16 residues. This CDR3 is CATSDLRREGYNEQFF. Written as DNA, the CDR3 is TGTGCCACCAGTGATTTGCGGCGGGAGGGATACAATGAGCAGTTCTTC.

This sequence joins TRBV6-6 and TRBJ2-7, with D possibly being TRBD2 (5 bases). Germline V CDR1 and CDR2: MNHNY, SVGAGI (reference sequence). V was clipped by 6 bases and J by 2 bases, with 17 bases between them. There are 15 residues in the CDR3. The CDR3 protein is CASRVPGSTPYEQYF. The DNA for the CDR3 is TGTGCCAGCAGAGTTCCGGGATCCACCCCCTACGAGCAGTACTTC.

This clonotype was observed a few times. The J gene is TRBJ2-5, the V gene TRBV7-6; perhaps TRBD2 as D (5 bases). Trimming shortened V by 3 bases and J by 3 bases, and 11 bases separated the two germline ends. The germline gives CDR1 SGHVS, CDR2 FNYEAQ. CDR3 length equals 14 residues. The CDR3 coding sequence is TGTGCCAGCAGCTTCTACCGGGATAAAGAGACCCAGTACTTC. Translating gives CASSFYRDKETQYF. Based on the CDR3 plus reference TRBV7-6 and TRBJ2-5, the full variable domain is GAGVSQSPRYKVTKRGQDVALRCDPISGHVSLYWYRQALGQGPEFLTYFNYEAQQDKSGLPNDRFSAERPEGSISTLTIQRTEQRDSAMYRCASSFYRDKETQYFGPGTRLLVL.

This clonotype appeared many times. The CDR3 DNA follows: TGTGCCAGCAGTTACAGCAGGGACACTGAAGCTTTCTTT. Translated: CASSYSRDTEAFF. The gene calls are TRBV6-1 and TRBJ1-1, with a possible D match to TRBD1 (5 bases). This CDR3 is built from 13 residues. Trimming stripped 5 bases from V and 3 bases from J, with 10 bases between. Germline V CDR1 and CDR2: MNHNS, SASEGT.

The sample holds a few counts of this clonotype. This chain connects TRBV2 to TRBJ1-2; 12 positions match TRBD1. This CDR3 has 15 amino acids. V lost 5 bases and J lost 3; bases outside the gene matches: 4. Germline V gene data show CDR1 as SNHLY and CDR2 as FYNNEI. The CDR3 DNA reads TGTGCCAGCAGTCCGGGACAGGGGGCTGACTATGGCTACACCTTC. Translation: CASSPGQGADYGYTF.

This clonotype came up many times. This CDR3 reads CASSFVRKGKLFF. As DNA, the CDR3 is TGTGCCAGCAGTTTCGTCCGGAAGGGAAAACTGTTTTTT. The chain employs TRBV28 and TRBJ1-4; D gene uncertain. Germline lookup yields CDR1 MDHEN and CDR2 SYDVKM. This CDR3 spans 13 amino acids. V lost 3 bases and J lost 10, with 12 bases in between.

The table lists this clonotype with a few counts. The chain has TRBV7-2 and TRBJ2-5; 8 bases align to TRBD1. J lost 5 bases, V lost 4 bases, and 0 bases had no gene match. Looked up from germline, CDR1 is SGHTA and CDR2 is FQGNSA. CDR3 size: 12 residues. The chain's CDR3 is CASSWDRETQYF. The CDR3, as DNA: TGTGCCAGCAGCTGGGACAGGGAGACCCAGTACTTC.

Regarding this clonotype: The junction departs from the called germline gene at one end, perhaps through a read error. The chain combines TRBV5-3 with TRBJ1-1; 7 bases fit TRBD1. The J call may be wrong; the DNA end is better matched by TRBJ2-3. TRBV5-3 belongs to the ORF category, with a function that is uncertain. The CDR3 is 15 residues long. DNA of the CDR3: TGTGCCAGCAGCTTAGTGCGGACAGGCTCCTACGAGCAGTATTTT. Protein: CASSLVRTGSYEQYF.

By frequency in the sample, this clonotype is medium-sized. The rearrangement links TRBV11-2 to TRBJ2-1; D is undetermined. The CDR3 has 13 amino acids. Germline V gives CDR1 SGHAT, CDR2 FQNNGV. V was shortened by 0 bases and J by 6 bases, with 6 bases between the two germline ends. CDR3 sequence: CASSLESFNEQFF. In DNA form, the CDR3 reads TGTGCCAGCAGCTTAGAGTCTTTCAATGAGCAGTTCTTC.

The rearrangement joins TRBV20-1 to TRBJ2-3, with 14 positions matching TRBD2. The J call may be mistaken, given a closer DNA end match to TRBJ2-1. The CDR3 spans 15 residues. Germline V gene data show CDR1 as DFQATT and CDR2 as SNEGSKA (reference sequence). CDR3 sequence reads: CSASTSGRGGYEQFF. The CDR3 DNA reads TGCAGTGCTTCGACTAGCGGGAGGGGAGGATATGAGCAGTTCTTC.

This clonotype was recorded at least ten times. The V and J genes are TRBV5-4 and TRBJ2-5, with 7 bases identical to TRBD2. The germline gives CDR1 SGHNT, CDR2 YYREEE (reference sequence). The V segment lost 3 bases and the J segment 4 bases; nucleotides outside the gene matches: 9. This CDR3 region has 15 residues. The CDR3 protein is CASSSTLGGGETQYF. Written as DNA, the CDR3 is TGTGCCAGCAGCTCGACGCTGGGGGGGGGAGAGACCCAGTACTTC.

The rearrangement joins TRBV10-3 to TRBJ2-7; TRBD1 is a possible D gene (5 bases). Germline loops: CDR1 ENHRY, CDR2 SYGVKD. The CDR3 is 13 amino acids. V was pared by 10 bases and J by 0 bases, with 13 bases between. CDR3 loop: CATVQGYSYEQYF. The CDR3 nucleotides are TGTGCCACCGTTCAGGGATACTCCTACGAGCAGTACTTC.

The J gene is TRBJ1-4, the V gene TRBV7-9, with 7 bases identical to TRBD1. In germline, CDR1 is SEHNR, CDR2 FQNEAQ (reference sequence). V shed 7 bases, J shed 4 bases, and the junction held 9 bases outside the gene matches. CDR3 length equals 15 residues. DNA of the CDR3: TGTGCCAGCACCGACAGGGAGGGGAGTAATGAAAAACTGTTTTTT. Encoded protein: CASTDREGSNEKLFF. The full variable domain, in which reference TRBV7-9 and TRBJ1-4 provide the parts outside the CDR3, is DTGVSQNPRHKITKRGQNVTFRCDPISEHNRLYWYRQTLGQGPEFLTYFQNEAQLEKSRLLSDRFSAERPKGSFSTLEIQRTEQGDSAMYLCASTDREGSNEKLFFGSGTQLSVL.

Remarks on this clonotype: The CDR3 end shows no conserved phenylalanine or tryptophan, and so a read error is likely. The limits of the CDR3 on the DNA are not certain, so only TCRdb's listed CDR3 is given. This chain joins TRBV7-6 and TRBJ2-1; TRBD1 was called by the table and not checked on the DNA. With termini counted, the CDR3 has 17 amino acids. CDR1 is SGHVS, CDR2 FNYEAQ, per germline. The CDR3 sequence is CASSLRAGGDYEQYFGS.

This clonotype occurred once. CDR3 sequence (DNA): TGTGCCAGTAGTATTGGGGACAGGGGAACAGATACGCAGTATTTT. Its translation is CASSIGDRGTDTQYF. This chain connects TRBV19 to TRBJ2-3; 10 nucleotides agree with TRBD1. With V trimmed by 3 bases and J by 3 bases, 3 bases remained unmatched. Germline values: CDR1 LNHDA, CDR2 SQIVND (reference sequence). The CDR3 extends over 15 amino acids. Combining the CDR3 with reference TRBV19 and TRBJ2-3 gives the whole variable domain DGGITQSPKYLFRKEGQNVTLSCEQNLNHDAMYWYRQDPGQGLRLIYYSQIVNDFQKGDIAEGYSVSREKKESFPLTVTSAQKNPTAFYLCASSIGDRGTDTQYFGPGTRLTVL.

For this clonotype: Here the CDR3 omits its conserved ending phenylalanine or tryptophan, so a read error is the likely source. No DNA is shown, since the ends of the CDR3 on it are uncertain; the CDR3 is the one TCRdb lists. This sequence joins TRBV7-4 and TRBJ1-1. Both ends counted, the CDR3 spans 22 residues. Germline V gene sequence: CDR1 SGHVT, CDR2 SQSDAQ. CDR3 loop: CASSFHGLAGSPSPTMSSSSGQ.

The rearrangement links TRBV7-6 to TRBJ2-3; maybe TRBD2 (5 bases). The J call may not be correct, given that the DNA end is closer to TRBJ2-1. This CDR3 is 15 amino acids long. Germline values: CDR1 SGHVS, CDR2 FNYEAQ. CDR3 in DNA: TGTGCCAGCAGCCGTTCACTAGTGAGTTACAATGAGCAGTTCTTC. Encoded protein: CASSRSLVSYNEQFF.

The chain carries TRBV11-2 and TRBJ2-5; D call uncertain. CDR1 is SGHAT and CDR2 is FQNNGV in the germline V gene. V was shortened by 5 bases and J by 5 bases, with 12 bases between the two germline ends. The CDR3 contains 13 residues. The CDR3 nucleotides are TGTGCCAGCAGCCTCGAGTTCAGCGAGACCCAGTACTTC. Translation: CASSLEFSETQYF.

This clonotype is medium-sized (0.01 to 0.1%) in the sample. The chain joins TRBV7-6 to TRBJ2-7; D is tentatively TRBD1 or TRBD2 (5 bases each). The CDR3 has 14 residues. The V end lost 2 bases, the J end lost 4 bases, and 12 bases lay between the germline ends. Per the germline V gene, CDR1 is SGHVS and CDR2 is FNYEAQ. In DNA form, the CDR3 reads TGTGCCAGCAGCTTATCTGGGACCGGATACGAGCAGTACTTC. It codes for CASSLSGTGYEQYF.

The chain combines TRBV12-3 or TRBV12-4 with TRBJ2-3, with no clear D. The DNA end lines up better with TRBJ2-5; the J call may be wrong. This CDR3 comprises 13 residues. CDR3 in DNA: TGTGCCAGCAGTTTACTAGAAGGGGAGACCCAGTACTTC. Translation gives CASSLLEGETQYF.

Regarding this clonotype: Germline and junction disagree at one end, which may indicate a read error. J is TRBJ2-1 and V is TRBV11-2; the match to TRBD1 covers 10 bases. Per the germline V gene, CDR1 is SGHAT and CDR2 is FQNNGV. The CDR3 covers 15 residues. CDR3 amino acids: CASSPGTGANSPLHF. CDR3 in DNA: TGTGCCAGCAGCCCGGGGACAGGGGCAAATTCACCCCTCCACTTC.

The rearrangement uses TRBV12-3 or TRBV12-4 and TRBJ2-1, with 11 bases identical to TRBD2. The CDR3 contains 14 residues. V was pared by 2 bases and J by 6 bases, with 0 bases of the junction left unmatched. The DNA of the CDR3 is TGTGCCAGCAGTTTACTAGCGGGGGGCAATGAGCAGTTCTTC. Its translation is CASSLLAGGNEQFF.

The chain uses TRBV5-6 and TRBJ2-1; TRBD1 or TRBD2 may be the D gene (5 bases each). The closer fit of TRBJ2-7 to the DNA end suggests the J call may be wrong. This CDR3 region has 12 residues. From germline, CDR1 is SGHDT and CDR2 YYEEEE. The DNA for the CDR3 is TGTGCCAGCAGCTACGGGGCCGGCGAGCAGTACTTC. It codes for CASSYGAGEQYF.

The rearrangement links TRBV7-9 to TRBJ2-1, with 7 positions matching TRBD2. This CDR3 region has 14 residues. The germline CDR1 and CDR2 sequences are SEHNR and FQNEAQ (reference sequence). The trim removed 4 bases at V and 3 bases at J, leaving 3 bases unmatched. The CDR3 bases are TGTGCCAGCAGCTCAGCGGGAAACTACAATGAGCAGTTCTTC. Its protein product is CASSSAGNYNEQFF.

This chain joins TRBV7-3 and TRBJ1-1; D remains unclear. Trimming removed 0 bases at V and 11 bases at J, with 16 bases between. The CDR3 loop spans 14 amino acids. The V gene's germline CDR1 is SGHTA and CDR2 FQGTGA. CDR3 amino acids: CASSLTRTSLEAFF. CDR3 sequence (DNA): TGTGCCAGCAGCTTAACGAGAACATCCCTGGAGGCTTTCTTT.

This rearrangement joins TRBV4-2 to TRBJ2-5, with 11 nucleotides matching TRBD2. Judging by the DNA end, TRBJ2-7 fits better; the J call may be wrong. The CDR3 contains 16 residues. From germline, CDR1 is LGHNA and CDR2 YNFKEQ. CDR3 loop: CASSQDRLAGLVEQYF. The CDR3 bases are TGTGCCAGCAGCCAGGATCGACTAGCGGGGCTAGTCGAGCAGTACTTC.

The chain uses TRBV7-9 and TRBJ2-3; the D gene is possibly TRBD2 (6 bases). The CDR3 spans 16 residues. The V end lost 1 base, the J end lost 3 bases, and 14 bases lay between the germline ends. Germline CDR1 is SEHNR and CDR2 is FQNEAQ (reference sequence). The CDR3 sequence is CASSLGKGRRTDTQYF. The CDR3 DNA reads as TGTGCCAGCAGCTTAGGAAAGGGGAGGCGGACAGATACGCAGTATTTT.

The CDR3: CASSQASDTQYF. CDR3 sequence (DNA): TGTGCCAGCAGCCAAGCGTCAGATACGCAGTATTTT. J is TRBJ2-3 and V is TRBV11-2, with D unresolved. The CDR3 has 12 residues. Germline V lookup: CDR1 SGHAT, CDR2 FQNNGV. The V end lost 5 bases, the J end lost 4 bases, and 7 bases lay between the germline ends.